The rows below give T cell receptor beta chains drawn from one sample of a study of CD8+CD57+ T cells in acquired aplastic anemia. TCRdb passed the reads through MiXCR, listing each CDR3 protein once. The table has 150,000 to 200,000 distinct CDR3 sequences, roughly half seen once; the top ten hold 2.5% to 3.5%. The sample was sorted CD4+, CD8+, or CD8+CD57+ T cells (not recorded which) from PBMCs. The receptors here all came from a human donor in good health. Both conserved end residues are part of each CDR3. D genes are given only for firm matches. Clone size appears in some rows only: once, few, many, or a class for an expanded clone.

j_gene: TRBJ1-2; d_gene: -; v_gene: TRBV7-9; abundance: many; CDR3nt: TGTGCCAGCAGCTTATTCGGGGGTGACTCGACTAACTATGGCTACACCTTC; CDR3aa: CASSLFGGDSTNYGYTF
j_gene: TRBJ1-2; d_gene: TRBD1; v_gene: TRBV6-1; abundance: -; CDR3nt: TGTGCCAGCACGGGGGACAGCTATGGCTACACCTTC; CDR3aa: CASTGDSYGYTF
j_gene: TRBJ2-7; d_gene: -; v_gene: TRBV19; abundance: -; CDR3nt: TGTGCCAGTAGTATTCAGGGCGGGTACGAGCAGTACTTC; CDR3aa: CASSIQGGYEQYF
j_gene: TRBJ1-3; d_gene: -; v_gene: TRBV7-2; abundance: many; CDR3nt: TGTGCCAGCAACCTTAGCCAGGGAGGGGGAAACACCATATATTTT; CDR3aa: CASNLSQGGGNTIYF
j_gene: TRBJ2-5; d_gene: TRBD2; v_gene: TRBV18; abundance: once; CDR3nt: TGTGCCAGCTCATTGGGACTACAAGAGACCCAGTGCTTC; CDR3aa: CASSLGLQETQCF
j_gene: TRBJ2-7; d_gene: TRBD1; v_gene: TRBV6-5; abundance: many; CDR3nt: TGTGCCAGCAGTTACTCTGGACAGGGTTCGTACGAGCAGTACTTC; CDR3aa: CASSYSGQGSYEQYF
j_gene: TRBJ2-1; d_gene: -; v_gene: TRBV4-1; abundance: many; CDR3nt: TGCGCCAGCAGCCAAGATTCGTACAATGAGCAGTTCTTC; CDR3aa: CASSQDSYNEQFF
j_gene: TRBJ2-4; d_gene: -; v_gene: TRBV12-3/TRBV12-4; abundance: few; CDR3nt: TGTGCCAGCAGTGCAGGGGGCGGGAGGGCCAAAAACATTCAGTACTTC; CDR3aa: CASSAGGGRAKNIQYF
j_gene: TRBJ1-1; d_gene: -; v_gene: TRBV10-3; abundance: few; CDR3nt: TGTGCCATCAGTGAGTCGGCTAACACTGAAGCTTTCTTT; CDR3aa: CAISESANTEAFF
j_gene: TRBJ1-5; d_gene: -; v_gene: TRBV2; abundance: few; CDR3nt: TGTGCCAGCAGTGGGCAGGGACCTCAGCCCCAGCATTTT; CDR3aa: CASSGQGPQPQHF
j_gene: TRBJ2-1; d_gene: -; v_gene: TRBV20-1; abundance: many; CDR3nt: TGCAGTGCTCCCCCCGCCCTTAGCGCGGCCTACAATGAGCAGTTCTTC; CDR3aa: CSAPPALSAAYNEQFF
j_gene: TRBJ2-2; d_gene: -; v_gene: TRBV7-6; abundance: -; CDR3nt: TGTGCCAGCAGCTTCCAGGGGAGTGGGGCCGGGGAGCTGTTTTTT; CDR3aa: CASSFQGSGAGELFF
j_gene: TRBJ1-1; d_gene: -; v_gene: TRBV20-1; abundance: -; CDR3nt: TGCAGTGTTACGGACATCGACTCCGGGGAAGCTTTCTTT; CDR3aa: CSVTDIDSGEAFF
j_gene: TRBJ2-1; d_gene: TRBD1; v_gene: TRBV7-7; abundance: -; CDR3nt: TGTGCTAGCAGCTTGCACCGGGACAGAAACAATGAGCAGTTCTTC; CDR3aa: CASSLHRDRNNEQFF
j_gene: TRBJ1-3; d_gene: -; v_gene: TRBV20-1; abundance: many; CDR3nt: TGCAGTGCTAGAGCGTCTGGAAACACCATATATTTT; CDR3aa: CSARASGNTIYF
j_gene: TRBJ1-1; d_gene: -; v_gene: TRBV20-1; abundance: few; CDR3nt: TGCAGTGCTAGGTTTGCGAACACTGAAGCTTTCTTT; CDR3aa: CSARFANTEAFF
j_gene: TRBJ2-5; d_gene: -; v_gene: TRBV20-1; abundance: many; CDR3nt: TGCAGTGCTAGAGATGGCGACTCTGGGACCCAGTACTTC; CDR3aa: CSARDGDSGTQYF
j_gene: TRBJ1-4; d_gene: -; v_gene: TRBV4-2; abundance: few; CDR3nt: TGTGCCAGCAGCCAAGTTTCCGAGACTAATGAAAAACTGTTTTTT; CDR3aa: CASSQVSETNEKLFF
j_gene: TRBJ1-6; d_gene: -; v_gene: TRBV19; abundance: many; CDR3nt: TGTGCCAGTAGTCTCACGGAAGGATCACCCCTCCACTTT; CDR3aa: CASSLTEGSPLHF
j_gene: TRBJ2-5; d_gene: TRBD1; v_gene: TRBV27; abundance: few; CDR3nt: TGTGCCAGCAGCCCCCCGGGGGACAGGGATCAAGAGACCCAGTACTTC; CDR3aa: CASSPPGDRDQETQYF
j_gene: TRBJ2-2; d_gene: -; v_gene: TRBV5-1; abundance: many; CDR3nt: TGCGCCAGCAGCCCCACCACAGGTTTGACCGGGGAGCTGTTTTTT; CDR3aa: CASSPTTGLTGELFF
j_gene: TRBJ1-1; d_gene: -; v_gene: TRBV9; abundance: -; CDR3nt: TGTGCCAGCAGCGTAGGCGCGAACACTGAAGCTTTCTTT; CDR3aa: CASSVGANTEAFF
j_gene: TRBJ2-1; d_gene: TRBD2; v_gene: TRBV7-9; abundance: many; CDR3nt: TGTGCCAGCAGTACCGGGACTAGCGGGGACAATGAGCAGTTCTTC; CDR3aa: CASSTGTSGDNEQFF
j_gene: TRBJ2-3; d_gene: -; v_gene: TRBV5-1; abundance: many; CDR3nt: TGCGCCAGCACCCTTGCGGGGCTCGGCACAGATACGCAGTATTTT; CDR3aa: CASTLAGLGTDTQYF